This T cell receptor beta chain was identified during a study of T cell changes during pregnancy in multiple sclerosis. Clones were sequenced by immunoSEQ multiplex PCR, and TCRdb holds only the in-frame ones, with some missing. The sample shows about 130,000 clones, 90% to 98% of them seen only once. V shed 4 bases and J shed 8 bases, with 5 bases lying between them. The germline V gene encodes CDR1 MDHEN and CDR2 SYDVKM. CDR3 length equals 11 residues. The rearrangement joins TRBV28 to TRBJ1-4, with D unresolved. The source is a female donor with multiple sclerosis, enrolled in a pregnancy study. Sequencing was performed on peripheral blood, taken after pregnancy. The CDR3 DNA follows: TGTGCCAGCAGTTCGGAGGAAAAACTGTTTTTT. Translated, it gives CASSSEEKLFF.